The 20 T cell receptor beta chains listed next were all sequenced from one sample in a study of cytomegalovirus exposure and HLA in healthy donors (dated by TCRdb to about 2017). Preparation of the library involved the immunoSEQ multiplex PCR assay. The multiplex PCR relied on a mix of 60 forward primers for TCR Vbeta segments and 13 reverse primers for TCR Jbeta segments. TCRdb re-hosts the immuneACCESS table, in-frame sequences only. Its copies lack some clones; in the studies checked, an unresolved V gene accounts for under half of them, and the cause for the rest is not known. This sample is represented by some 150,000 clones; approximately 80% of them were singletons. The top ten hold about 1.8% of the sample. The material sequenced was PBMCs. The receptor set was obtained from a woman in her thirties or forties in good health and CMV-seronegative.

The CDR3 protein is CASSLSGTGGEKLFF. The CDR3 DNA sequence: TGCGCCAGCAGCCTGTCCGGGACAGGGGGTGAAAAACTGTTTTTT. The rearrangement links TRBV5-1 to TRBJ1-4, with 11 bases matching TRBD1. The CDR3 is made up of 15 amino acids. J lost 7 bases, V lost 4 bases, and 6 bases had no gene match. Germline V CDR1 and CDR2: SGHRS, YFSETQ.

The rearrangement uses TRBV18 and TRBJ2-3; D possibly corresponds to TRBD1 (6 bases). This CDR3 has 16 residues. Between the trimmed V and J ends, which lost 3 bases and 2 bases, there was a span of 15 bases. Germline CDR1 KGHSH, CDR2 LQKENI. The CDR3 is CASSPPGTTDTDTQYF. Written as DNA, the CDR3 is TGTGCCAGCTCACCTCCAGGGACAACTGACACAGATACGCAGTATTTT.

The chain uses TRBV9 and TRBJ2-5; D not certain. Germline V gene lookup returns CDR1 SGDLS and CDR2 YYNGEE. This CDR3 has 15 amino acids. The ends were cut back, 0 bases at V and 1 base at J, with 10 bases in the middle. The CDR3 is CASSVGMQAQETQYF. In DNA, the CDR3 is TGTGCCAGCAGCGTAGGAATGCAGGCCCAAGAGACCCAGTACTTC. Variable domain in full (rest from reference TRBV9 and TRBJ2-5): DSGVTQTPKHLITATGQRVTLRCSPRSGDLSVYWYQQSLDQGLQFLIQYYNGEERAKGNILERFSAQQFPDLHSELNLSSLELGDSALYFCASSVGMQAQETQYFGPGTRLLVL.

The chain is built from TRBV13 and TRBJ2-2; TRBD1 is a possible D gene (6 bases). Trimming left V 3 bases short and J 0 bases short, with 11 bases between. Germline assignment: CDR1 PRHDT and CDR2 FYEKMQ (reference sequence). This CDR3 is built from 16 residues. CDR3 sequence reads: CASSLMAGANTGELFF. As DNA, the CDR3 is TGTGCCAGCAGCTTGATGGCAGGGGCGAACACCGGGGAGCTGTTTTTT.

The chain combines TRBV6-5 with TRBJ2-7; D is possibly TRBD2 (6 bases). Germline V gene data show CDR1 as MNHEY and CDR2 as SVGAGI. The ends were cut back, 2 bases at V and 1 base at J, with 12 bases in the middle. CDR3 length equals 15 residues. CDR3 DNA: TGTGCCAGCAGTTACATGGTGCGGGATTCCTACGAGCAGTACTTC. Translation: CASSYMVRDSYEQYF.

The rearrangement joins TRBV6-5 to TRBJ2-7, with TRBD1 matching 10 bases. V was pared by 7 bases and J by 3 bases, with 6 bases of the junction left unmatched. Looked up from germline, CDR1 is MNHEY and CDR2 is SVGAGI. There are 14 residues in the CDR3. The CDR3 DNA is TGTGCCAGCACCGACCGGGACAGGGGCTACGAGCAGTACTTC. Translating it yields CASTDRDRGYEQYF.

The V and J genes are TRBV25-1 and TRBJ2-5; D gene unclear. The ends were cut back, 5 bases at V and 5 bases at J, with 9 bases in the middle. The germline V gene encodes CDR1 MGHDK and CDR2 SYGVNS. The CDR3 is 12 amino acids. Here the CDR3 reads CASSLVGETQYF. The CDR3 DNA is TGTGCCAGCAGTCTTGTCGGTGAGACCCAGTACTTC.

With regard to this clone: Mismatch with germline at one junction end may stem from a read error. The chain employs TRBV19 and TRBJ1-2, with TRBD1 as a possible D gene (5 bases). CDR1 is LNHDA, CDR2 SQIVND, per germline (reference sequence). This CDR3 contains 13 residues. The CDR3 loop is CAGSRQGNYGYTF. The CDR3 region has the DNA TGTGCCGGTAGTCGCCAGGGAAACTATGGCTACACCTTC.

This clone was seen more than once but under ten times. The chain has TRBV9 and TRBJ1-2; 9 bases match TRBD1. CDR1 and CDR2 (germline): SGDLS, YYNGEE. V lost 0 bases, J lost 8 bases, and 11 bases stayed unmatched. CDR3 length: 16 amino acids. The CDR3 loop is CASSVGSPTGGEGYTF. CDR3 coding DNA: TGTGCCAGCAGCGTAGGTTCCCCCACAGGGGGCGAGGGCTACACCTTC.

The chain is built from TRBV5-6 and TRBJ2-5; unclear D gene. This CDR3 has 14 amino acids. Germline CDR1 is SGHDT and CDR2 is YYEEEE. V gave up 0 bases and J gave up 5 bases, with 11 bases separating them. CDR3 in DNA: TGTGCCAGCAGCTTGGTGGCCGTGAGGGAGACCCAGTACTTC. It is translated as CASSLVAVRETQYF.

The chain uses TRBV27 and TRBJ1-6; 8 bases agree with TRBD1. Germline-derived CDR1 and CDR2 are MNHEY and SMNVEV (reference sequence). This CDR3 is 14 amino acids long. V trimming: 4 bases; J trimming: 9 bases; junction bases outside the gene matches: 5. The CDR3 is CASSYQGASSPLHF. In DNA form, the CDR3 reads TGTGCCAGCAGTTATCAGGGGGCGAGTTCACCCCTCCACTTT.

CDR3 sequence: CASSLRSGRTEAFF. CDR3 sequence (DNA): TGTGCCAGCAGTTTACGTAGTGGGAGGACTGAAGCTTTCTTT. This chain joins TRBV27 and TRBJ1-1; D gene uncertain. This CDR3 is built from 14 residues. The germline CDR1 and CDR2 sequences are MNHEY and SMNVEV (reference sequence). The V end was cut by 2 bases, the J end by 5 bases, with 12 bases between.

In its sample, this clone was seen once. The chain joins TRBV4-2 to TRBJ1-5; tentatively, D is TRBD1 (5 bases). Germline loops: CDR1 LGHNA, CDR2 YNFKEQ. The CDR3 is 15 residues long. The ends were cut back, 3 bases at V and 0 bases at J, with 9 bases in the middle. CDR3 in amino acids: CASSQETVSNQPQHF. The CDR3 DNA reads as TGTGCCAGCAGCCAGGAGACAGTTAGCAATCAGCCCCAGCATTTT.

This chain connects TRBV9 to TRBJ2-5, with 9 bases identical to TRBD1. From germline, CDR1 is SGDLS and CDR2 YYNGEE. The trim removed 2 bases at V and 3 bases at J, leaving 2 bases unmatched. The CDR3 totals 14 residues. CDR3 bases: TGTGCCAGCAGCGTGGGACAGGGAAAAGAGACCCAGTACTTC. This translates into CASSVGQGKETQYF.

The gene calls are TRBV28 and TRBJ1-2; no firm D call. V lost 6 bases to trimming and J lost 10 bases, with 15 bases between them. The CDR3 is 12 residues long. CDR1 is MDHEN and CDR2 is SYDVKM in the germline V gene. CDR3 region: CASSRRGWDYTF. DNA for the CDR3: TGTGCCAGCAGCCGGAGAGGGTGGGACTACACCTTC.

The J gene is TRBJ1-5, the V gene TRBV29-1; the D gene is possibly TRBD1 (6 bases). The CDR3 runs 12 residues. Deletions cut 5 bases from V and 7 bases from J, with 12 bases between. The germline V gene has CDR1 SQVTM and CDR2 ANQGSEA. CDR3: CSVQGPGQPQHF. In nucleotides, the CDR3 is TGCAGCGTTCAGGGGCCGGGGCAGCCCCAGCATTTT.

The chain combines TRBV7-6 with TRBJ1-5; D is undetermined. Germline values: CDR1 SGHVS, CDR2 FNYEAQ. This CDR3 spans 14 amino acids. Deletions cut 2 bases from V and 0 bases from J, with 5 bases between. CDR3 bases: TGTGCCAGCAGCTTATACATTAGCAATCAGCCCCAGCATTTT. It translates to CASSLYISNQPQHF.

J is TRBJ2-5 and V is TRBV30, with D perhaps matching TRBD1 (6 bases). Per germline, CDR1 GTSNPN and CDR2 SVGIG (reference sequence). The CDR3 contains 13 residues. V was trimmed by 3 bases and J by 2 bases, leaving 10 bases between them. The CDR3 nucleotides are TGTGCCTGGAGGGGACAAAAGCAAGAGACCCAGTACTTC. Its protein product is CAWRGQKQETQYF.

The rearrangement uses TRBV27 and TRBJ2-1, with 13 positions matching TRBD2. Germline trimming cut 6 bases from V and 6 bases from J; bases unmatched to any gene: 5. Per the germline V gene, CDR1 is MNHEY and CDR2 is SMNVEV (reference sequence). The CDR3 is 15 residues long. The CDR3 DNA is TGTGCCAGCAGGACACTAGCGGGGGGGCGCAATGAGCAGTTCTTC. Translated, it gives CASRTLAGGRNEQFF.

The gene calls are TRBV13 and TRBJ2-7; a weak D match, TRBD1 (5 bases). The germline V gene encodes CDR1 PRHDT and CDR2 FYEKMQ (reference sequence). The CDR3 has 15 amino acids. The germline V and J ends were trimmed by 8 bases and 3 bases, with 20 bases remaining between them. The CDR3 is CASSPWGQPNYEQYF. CDR3 coding DNA: TGTGCCAGCTCACCCTGGGGCCAGCCAAACTACGAGCAGTACTTC. The whole variable domain, filled in from reference TRBV13 and TRBJ2-7, reads AAGVIQSPRHLIKEKRETATLKCYPIPRHDTVYWYQQGPGQDPQFLISFYEKMQSDKGSIPDRFSAQQFSDYHSELNMSSLELGDSALYFCASSPWGQPNYEQYFGPGTRLTVT.